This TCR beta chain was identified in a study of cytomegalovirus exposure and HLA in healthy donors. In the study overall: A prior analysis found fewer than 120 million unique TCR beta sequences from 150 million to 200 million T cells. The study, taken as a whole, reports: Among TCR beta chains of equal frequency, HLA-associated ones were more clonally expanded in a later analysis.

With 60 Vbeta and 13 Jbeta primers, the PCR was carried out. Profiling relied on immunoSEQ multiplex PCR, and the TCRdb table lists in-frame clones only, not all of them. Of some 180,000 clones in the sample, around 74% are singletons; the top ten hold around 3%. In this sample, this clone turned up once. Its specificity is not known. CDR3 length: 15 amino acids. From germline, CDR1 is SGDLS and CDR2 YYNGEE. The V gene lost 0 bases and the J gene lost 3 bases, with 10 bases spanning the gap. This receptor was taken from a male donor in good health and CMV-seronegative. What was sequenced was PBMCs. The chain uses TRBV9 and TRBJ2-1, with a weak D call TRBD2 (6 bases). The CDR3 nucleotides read TGTGCCAGCAGCGTAGAATCGGGACTCTACAATGAGCAGTTCTTC. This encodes CASSVESGLYNEQFF.